The rows below give T cell receptor beta chains drawn from one sample of a study of vaccination and CD4 T cells after COVID-19. Their specific antigens are unknown. A single record per CDR3 protein comes from TCRdb applying MiXCR to the PCR reads. The table has roughly 16,000 distinct CDR3 sequences, about two fifths seen once. The material sequenced was CD4+ T cells from blood, cultured in vitro, taken after SARS-CoV-2 vaccination. The receptors stem from a human donor who had recovered from COVID-19. CDR3s include the opening cysteine and the closing phenylalanine or tryptophan. The order of the fields is D gene, J gene, clone size, V gene, CDR3 DNA, CDR3 protein. A D gene is named only where the DNA matches it firmly. Some rows mark clone size as missing; the rest say once, few, many or name a class of expanded clone.

TRBD2	TRBJ2-2	.	TRBV7-3	TGTGCCAGCAGCTTGCGGACTAGCGGAGATCGGGGCACCGGGGAGCTGTTTTTT	CASSLRTSGDRGTGELFF
TRBD1	TRBJ1-2	few	TRBV23-1	TGCGCCAGCAGTCAAACCCAACTCCCACTCGCCGGGACAGGATTCTATGGCTACACCTTC	CASSQTQLPLAGTGFYGYTF
TRBD2	TRBJ2-3	few	TRBV20-1	TGCAGTGCTAGGAAGGGACTAGGGCCCCCTAGCACAGATACGCAGTATTTT	CSARKGLGPPSTDTQYF
.	TRBJ2-3	few	TRBV2	TGTGCCAGCACTTTCGATCGACTCCTGGCAGATACGCAGTATTTT	CASTFDRLLADTQYF
.	TRBJ1-5	few	TRBV27	TGTGCCAGCAGTTTGAAACGTCGGACGGATCAGCCCCAGCATTTT	CASSLKRRTDQPQHF
.	TRBJ2-3	.	TRBV5-1	TGCGCCAGCAATGGCGGACAAGACACAGATACGCAGTATTTT	CASNGGQDTDTQYF
.	TRBJ1-3	.	TRBV7-2	TGTGCCAGCAGCCCCCGCGGGGGCTCTGGAAACACCATATATTTT	CASSPRGGSGNTIYF
.	TRBJ2-1	few	TRBV7-2	TGTGCCAGCAGCTTAAGGGGGGCTCGAGAGCAGTTCTTC	CASSLRGAREQFF
.	TRBJ1-1	few	TRBV19	TGTGCCAGTAGTATGGGACATTATGAAGCTTTCTTT	CASSMGHYEAFF
TRBD1	TRBJ1-6	few	TRBV2	TGTGCCAGCAGTGTGAACACAGGGGGAGTTTCACCCCTCCACTTT	CASSVNTGGVSPLHF
.	TRBJ1-5	few	TRBV5-1	TGCGCCAGCAGCTTAGGGGGGAACAATCAGCCCCAGCATTTT	CASSLGGNNQPQHF
.	TRBJ2-3	medium-sized	TRBV5-4	TGTGCCAGCAGCGGACTACAGGACAGCACAGATACGCAGTATTTT	CASSGLQDSTDTQYF
.	TRBJ2-5	.	TRBV7-9	TGTGCCAGCAGCTTCGGCAGAAAAGAGACCCAGTACTTC	CASSFGRKETQYF
.	TRBJ2-1	few	TRBV20-1	TGCAGTGCTAGACGTCCAGGGGGGAGGGTTGAGCAGTTCTTC	CSARRPGGRVEQFF
TRBD2	TRBJ2-3	.	TRBV19	TGTGCCAGTAGTATGATCGAAGCGGCGGGAGGGGATACGCAGTATTTT	CASSMIEAAGGDTQYF
.	TRBJ2-6	few	TRBV11-2	TGTGCCAGCAGCTATTTCAGGGGGGGCAGGGTGGCCCCCTCTGGGGCCAACGTCCTGACTTTC	CASSYFRGGRVAPSGANVLTF
.	TRBJ2-2	.	TRBV6-1	TGTGCCAGCAGTGATGTAGGCCTCGGGGAGCTGTTTTTT	CASSDVGLGELFF
.	TRBJ2-3	.	TRBV6-4	TGTGCCAGCAGTGACTCGGACAGCACAGATACGCAGTATTTT	CASSDSDSTDTQYF
.	TRBJ1-2	.	TRBV7-2	TGTGCCAGCAGCTTTAGTCCCCTGGATGGCTACACCTTC	CASSFSPLDGYTF
.	TRBJ1-1	.	TRBV12-3/TRBV12-4	TGTGCCAGCAGTTTAGGTGGGAGCACTGAAGCTTTCTTT	CASSLGGSTEAFF
.	TRBJ2-2	few	TRBV10-3	TGTGCCATCAGTGAGTCCCGCGGGAAGGCGAACACCGGGGAGCTGTTTTTT	CAISESRGKANTGELFF
.	TRBJ2-2	few	TRBV11-2	TGTGCCAGCAGCCCTTTAGCGGTAAACACCGGGGAGCTGTTTTTT	CASSPLAVNTGELFF
.	TRBJ1-1	.	TRBV2	TGTGCCAGCAGTGAAGAAATTGCAGAAGCTTTCTTT	CASSEEIAEAFF
TRBD1	TRBJ1-5	.	TRBV20-1	TGCAGTGCTATACCAGGGGGACAGGAACAGCCCCAGCATTTT	CSAIPGGQEQPQHF
.	TRBJ2-7	.	TRBV28	TGTGCCAGCAGTTTTTTTTCAGTTGGGGTCTACGAGCAGTACTTC	CASSFFSVGVYEQYF
.	TRBJ2-7	.	TRBV21-1	TGTGCCGGCAGCGTACCCTCGCTCTACGAGCAGTACTTC	CAGSVPSLYEQYF
TRBD2	TRBJ2-7	.	TRBV6-1	TGTGCCAGCAGTGAAACGGCTAGCGGGAGGGCCTACGAGCAGTACTTC	CASSETASGRAYEQYF
TRBD2	TRBJ2-7	.	TRBV6-2/TRBV6-3	TGTGCCAGCAGCATACAGTCGGGACTAGCGGGGGAGTACGAGCAGTACTTC	CASSIQSGLAGEYEQYF
.	TRBJ2-5	.	TRBV7-6	TGTGCCAGCAGCTTAGGATCCGGCATTACCGGAGGGCAAGAGACCCAGTACTTC	CASSLGSGITGGQETQYF
.	TRBJ2-5	.	TRBV28	TGTGCCAGCCTAGGGACTTCTAGGGAGACCCAGTACTTC	CASLGTSRETQYF
TRBD2	TRBJ2-5	few	TRBV7-8	TGTGCCAGCAGCCAAGGGAGCGGGAGGGAGACCCAGTACTTC	CASSQGSGRETQYF
.	TRBJ2-3	few	TRBV7-2	TGTGCCAGCAGCTTAACTCTAGCTGCAGATACGCAGTATTTT	CASSLTLAADTQYF
.	TRBJ2-2	few	TRBV2	TGTGCCAGCAGTGTACAGAACACCGGGGAGCTGTTTTTT	CASSVQNTGELFF
TRBD1	TRBJ1-1	.	TRBV7-9	TGTGCCAGCAGCGTTCCACAGGGGGCTCTCCTTGAAGCTTTCTTT	CASSVPQGALLEAFF
TRBD2	TRBJ2-1	.	TRBV20-1	TGCAGTGCCCCCGGACTAGGGTACAATGAGCAGCTCTTC	CSAPGLGYNEQLF
.	TRBJ2-7	.	TRBV10-3	TGTGCCATCAGTGATGGGGCTGTCGGAGAGCAGTACTTC	CAISDGAVGEQYF
TRBD2	TRBJ2-5	.	TRBV20-1	TGCAGTGCTAGTGGGGGGGACTACCAAGAGACCCAGTACTTC	CSASGGDYQETQYF
.	TRBJ2-3	.	TRBV20-1	TGCAGTGCGTTCCCCAGGGTTCTATTAGATACGCAGTATTTT	CSAFPRVLLDTQYF
.	TRBJ1-1	.	TRBV30	TGTGCCTGGAGCCGGGACTACTCTGAAGCTTTCTTT	CAWSRDYSEAFF
TRBD1	TRBJ2-5	few	TRBV5-4	TGTGCCAGCAGCTTTCTGGGGACAGGGGCAGAGACCCAGTACTTC	CASSFLGTGAETQYF
TRBD2	TRBJ2-1	few	TRBV7-9	TGTGCCAGCAGCTATCCTCCGGGACTAGCGGCCTACAATGAGCAGTTCTTC	CASSYPPGLAAYNEQFF
TRBD2	TRBJ2-3	.	TRBV30	TGTGCCTGGAGGAGGACTAGCGGGAGTTATACGCAGTATTTT	CAWRRTSGSYTQYF
.	TRBJ2-1	.	TRBV11-2	TGTGCCAGCAGCTTAGGACTAGACAATGAGCAGTTCTTC	CASSLGLDNEQFF
TRBD1	TRBJ1-5	.	TRBV5-5	TGTGCCAGCAGCTTGACCGGGACAGGGAATCAGCCCCAGCATTTT	CASSLTGTGNQPQHF
TRBD2	TRBJ2-2	few	TRBV2	TGTGCCAGCAGTAATAGGGAGGGAAAGGGGGAGCTGTTTTTT	CASSNREGKGELFF
.	TRBJ2-7	.	TRBV5-4	TGTGCCAGCAGCTTGGCCTGGAAACAGGGACCCTATCCTCTCGTGGCCTACGAGCAGTACTTC	CASSLAWKQGPYPLVAYEQYF
TRBD1	TRBJ2-7	.	TRBV6-1	TGTGCCAGCAGGCGGACAGGGGGCGCCTACGAGCAGTACTTC	CASRRTGGAYEQYF
.	TRBJ2-5	large	TRBV20-1	TGCAGTGCTAGAGATTGGAAAGAAGAGACCCAGTACTTC	CSARDWKEETQYF
.	TRBJ2-7	.	TRBV7-2	TGTGCCAGCAGCTTAGTCTTAGGACAGCGAACCTACGAGCAGTACTTC	CASSLVLGQRTYEQYF
TRBD2	TRBJ2-1	medium-sized	TRBV7-6	TGTGCCAGCAGCACCATAGCGGGAGGGGATGAGCAGTTCTTC	CASSTIAGGDEQFF
TRBD1	TRBJ2-7	few	TRBV20-1	TGCAGTGCTAGTCCAGGGGGCCCCTACGAGCAGTACTTC	CSASPGGPYEQYF
.	TRBJ2-7	.	TRBV6-2/TRBV6-3	TGTGCCAGCAGTTACCGTGCCACCTCCTACGAGCAGTACTTC	CASSYRATSYEQYF
.	TRBJ1-4	few	TRBV28	TGTGCCAGCAGTTTTCGTGGGGCAACTAATGAAAAACTGTTTTTT	CASSFRGATNEKLFF
.	TRBJ2-7	.	TRBV10-3	TGTGCCATCAGAGGCGACAGACTGACTAGTAACTACGAGCAGTACTTC	CAIRGDRLTSNYEQYF
.	TRBJ1-1	.	TRBV7-9	TGCGCCAGCAGCGGGGAGAACACTGAAGCTTTCTTT	CASSGENTEAFF